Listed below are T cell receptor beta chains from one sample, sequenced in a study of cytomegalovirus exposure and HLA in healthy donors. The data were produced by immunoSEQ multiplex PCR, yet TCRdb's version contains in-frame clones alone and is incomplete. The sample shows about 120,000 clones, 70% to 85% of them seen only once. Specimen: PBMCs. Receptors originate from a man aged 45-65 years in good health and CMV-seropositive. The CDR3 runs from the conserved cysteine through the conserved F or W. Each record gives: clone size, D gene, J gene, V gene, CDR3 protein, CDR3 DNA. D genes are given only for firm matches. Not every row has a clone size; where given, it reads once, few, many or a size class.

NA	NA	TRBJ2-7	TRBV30	CAWIPDSREQYF	TGTGCCTGGATTCCAGACAGCCGGGAGCAGTACTTC
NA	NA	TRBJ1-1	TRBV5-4	CASTFGGGRLNTEAFF	TGTGCCAGCACCTTCGGGGGGGGGCGGTTGAACACTGAAGCTTTCTTT
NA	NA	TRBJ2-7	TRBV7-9	CASGKGASRGEQYF	TGTGCCAGCGGTAAGGGAGCTAGCCGGGGCGAGCAGTACTTC
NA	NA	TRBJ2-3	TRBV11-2	CASSLSGFRDTQYF	TGTGCCAGCAGCTTGAGCGGGTTCAGAGATACGCAGTATTTT
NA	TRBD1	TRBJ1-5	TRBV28	CASSLSGRGDNQPQHF	TGTGCCAGCAGTTTATCGGGCAGGGGGGACAATCAGCCCCAGCATTTT
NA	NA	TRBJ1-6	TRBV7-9	CASSFGSSPLHF	TGTGCCAGCAGCTTTGGGAGTTCACCCCTCCACTTT
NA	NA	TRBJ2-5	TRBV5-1	CASSNQGGRETQYF	TGCGCCAGCAGCAATCAGGGCGGAAGAGAGACCCAGTACTTC
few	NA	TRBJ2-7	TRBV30	CACLTRSYEQYF	TGTGCCTGTCTGACTCGGTCCTACGAGCAGTACTTC
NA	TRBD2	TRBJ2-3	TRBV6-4	CASSPSGLVSYDTQYF	TGTGCCAGCAGCCCCAGCGGACTAGTATCATACGATACGCAGTATTTT
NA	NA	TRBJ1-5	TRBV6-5	CASSYTPGSNQPQHF	TGTGCCAGCAGTTATACCCCCGGGAGCAATCAGCCCCAGCATTTT
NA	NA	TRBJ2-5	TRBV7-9	CASSLVDSTEYF	TGTGCCAGCAGCTTGGTGGACTCGACGGAGTACTTC
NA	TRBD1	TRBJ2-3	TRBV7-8	CASSQRTGDSLNTQYF	TGTGCCAGCAGCCAGAGGACAGGGGATTCCCTTAATACGCAGTATTTT
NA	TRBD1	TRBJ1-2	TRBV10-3	CAIKQLTGTGVNYGYTF	TGTGCCATCAAACAACTTACCGGGACAGGGGTTAACTATGGCTACACCTTC
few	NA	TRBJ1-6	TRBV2	CASSEEGVKSYNSPLHF	TGTGCCAGCAGTGAAGAGGGGGTAAAGTCCTATAATTCACCCCTCCACTTT
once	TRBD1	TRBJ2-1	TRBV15	CATSRGDRVYEQFF	TGTGCCACCAGCAGAGGGGACAGGGTTTACGAGCAGTTCTTC
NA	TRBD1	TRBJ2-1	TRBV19	CATTIDRGGNEQFF	TGTGCCACCACAATCGACAGGGGCGGGAATGAGCAGTTCTTC
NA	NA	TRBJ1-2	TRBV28	CASSSHAVGLLSYGYTF	TGTGCCAGCAGTTCCCACGCCGTGGGCCTTCTCTCCTATGGCTACACCTTC
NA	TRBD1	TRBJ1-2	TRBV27	CASSSTGTDFGYTF	TGTGCCAGCAGTTCCACAGGGACAGATTTTGGCTACACCTTC
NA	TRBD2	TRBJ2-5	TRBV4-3	CASSQDLLAGVGSVETQYF	TGCGCCAGCAGCCAAGATCTCTTAGCGGGAGTTGGATCTGTCGAGACCCAGTACTTC
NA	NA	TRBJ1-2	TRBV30	CAWSEGGPGYTF	TGTGCCTGGAGTGAAGGGGGACCTGGCTACACCTTC
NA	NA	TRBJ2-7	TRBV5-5	CASSLTTQQYF	TGTGCCAGCAGTCTTACTACGCAGCAGTACTTC
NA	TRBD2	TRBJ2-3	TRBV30	CAWGGGGRNTQYF	TGTGCCTGGGGGGGCGGGGGGCGGAATACGCAGTATTTT
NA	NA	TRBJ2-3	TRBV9	CASSAGTVTDTQYF	TGTGCCAGCAGCGCTGGGACTGTAACAGATACGCAGTATTTT
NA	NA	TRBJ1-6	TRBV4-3	CASSQLYGDSPLHF	TGCGCCAGCAGCCAACTGTACGGGGATTCACCCCTCCACTTT
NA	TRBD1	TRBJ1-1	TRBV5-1	CASSLERDRGSEAFF	TGCGCCAGCAGCTTGGAACGGGACAGGGGGTCTGAAGCTTTCTTT
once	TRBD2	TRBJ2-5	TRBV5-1	CASSLGLLAGQETQYF	TGCGCCAGCAGCCTCGGATTACTAGCGGGACAAGAGACCCAGTACTTC
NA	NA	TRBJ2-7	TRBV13	CASTRGGLDYEQYF	TGTGCCAGCACCCGAGGGGGATTGGACTACGAGCAGTACTTC
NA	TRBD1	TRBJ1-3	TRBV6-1	CASSEEQASGGISGNTIYF	TGTGCCAGCAGTGAAGAGCAAGCGTCAGGGGGTATATCTGGAAACACCATATATTTT
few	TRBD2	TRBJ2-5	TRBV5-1	CASSLHGGAQTQYF	TGCGCCAGCAGCTTGCACGGGGGGGCCCAGACCCAGTACTTC
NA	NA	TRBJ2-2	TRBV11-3	CASSFDFPGELFF	TGTGCCAGCAGCTTCGACTTCCCCGGGGAGCTGTTTTTT
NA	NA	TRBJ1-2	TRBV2	CASSERQNTNYGYTF	TGTGCCAGCAGCGAGCGACAGAACACCAACTATGGCTACACCTTC
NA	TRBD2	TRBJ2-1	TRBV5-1	CASSLGLAELQFF	TGCGCCAGCAGCTTGGGACTAGCGGAGCTTCAGTTCTTC
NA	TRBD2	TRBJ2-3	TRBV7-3	CASSSGTSGDTQYF	TGTGCCAGCAGCTCCGGGACTAGCGGGGATACGCAGTATTTT
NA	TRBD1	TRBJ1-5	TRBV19	CASSMLGQGAFQPQHF	TGTGCCAGTAGTATGTTAGGGCAGGGGGCTTTTCAGCCCCAGCATTTT
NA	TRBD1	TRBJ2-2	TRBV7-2	CASSLDRVTGELFF	TGTGCCAGCAGCCTGGACAGGGTCACCGGGGAGCTGTTTTTT
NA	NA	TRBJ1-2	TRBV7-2	CASSGQIHGYTF	TGTGCCAGCAGCGGACAGATCCATGGCTACACCTTC
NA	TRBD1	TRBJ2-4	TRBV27	CASSFRRTGEVDIQYF	TGTGCCAGCAGTTTCCGCCGGACAGGGGAAGTGGACATTCAGTACTTC
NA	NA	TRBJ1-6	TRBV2	CASSGQNSPLHF	TGTGCCAGCAGCGGACAGAATTCACCCCTCCACTTT
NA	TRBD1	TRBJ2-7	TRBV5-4	CASSLGTVSRQYF	TGTGCCAGCAGCCTCGGGACAGTCTCTCGGCAGTACTTC
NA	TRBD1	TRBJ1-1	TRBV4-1	CATSTTGGNTEAFF	TGCGCCACTTCGACGACAGGGGGGAACACTGAAGCTTTCTTT
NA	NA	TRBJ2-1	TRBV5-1	CASLERPEGDEQFF	TGCGCCAGCTTGGAGAGGCCAGAGGGGGATGAGCAGTTCTTC
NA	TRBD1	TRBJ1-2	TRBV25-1	CASSKTGGSYGYTF	TGTGCCAGCTCAAAGACAGGGGGGAGCTATGGCTACACCTTC
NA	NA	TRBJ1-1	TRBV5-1	CASSTTGMGTEAFF	TGCGCCAGCAGCACTACAGGGATGGGCACTGAAGCTTTCTTT